In this sample, the clone carrying this T cell receptor beta chain turned up many times. Its antigen is undetermined. The data originate from a study of T-cell memory formation after mild COVID-19. Broader study findings: Specificity for SARS-CoV-2 was not confirmed among the second-wave clones peaking on day 37.

CDR1 is SGHRS, CDR2 YFSETQ, per germline. The ends lost 0 bases at V and 2 bases at J; junction bases unmatched: 2. CDR3 size: 15 residues. TCRdb redid the calling of the 5' RACE reads with MiXCR, one entry per CDR3 protein. The data hold over 350,000 distinct CDR3 sequences, with approximately 15% observed a single time. The sample consisted of PBMCs or a T cell subset sorted from them (not recorded which). The sequence derives from a young man who had mild COVID-19 (a few samples of this study predate the infection). Cell type and time point are not known. The chain uses TRBV5-1 and TRBJ2-3; 8 nucleotides match TRBD1. CDR3 bases: TGCGCCAGCAGCTTGGGGGACAGGTCCACAGATACGCAGTATTTT. This codes for CASSLGDRSTDTQYF.